Listed below are T cell receptor beta chains from one sample, sequenced in a study of shared clonotypes between healthy human individuals. The assay was immunoSEQ multiplex PCR, and TCRdb's table has in-frame clones only and misses some. The sample lists 500,000 or so clones, more than 95% occurring once. The sample consisted of naive CD4+ T cells sorted from blood. These receptors originate from a woman in her 30s in good health. CDR3s include the opening cysteine and the closing phenylalanine or tryptophan. The D gene is left open where the match is weak. Clone size appears in some rows only: once, few, many, or a class for an expanded clone.

size	V	D	J	DNA	CDR3
NA	TRBV6-5	NA	TRBJ2-7	TGTGCCAGCAGTTACTCGGAACGGGACCTGGGCTACGAGCAGTACTTC	CASSYSERDLGYEQYF
NA	TRBV29-1	NA	TRBJ2-1	TGCAGCGTTGATAAAAGCGGCGGTCCCTCCTACAATGAGCAGTTCTTC	CSVDKSGGPSYNEQFF
NA	TRBV4-1	NA	TRBJ1-1	TGCGCCAGCAGCCAGACCCCGGACAAGGGCACTGAAGCTTTCTTT	CASSQTPDKGTEAFF
few	TRBV19	TRBD1	TRBJ1-4	TGTGCCAGTAGTCGAAGACAGGGCGCAACTAATGAAAAACTGTTTTTT	CASSRRQGATNEKLFF
NA	TRBV5-1	NA	TRBJ2-1	TGCGCCAGCAGCTTGGCTCCGAACTACAATGAGCAGTTCTTC	CASSLAPNYNEQFF
NA	TRBV7-6	NA	TRBJ1-1	TGTGCCAGCAGCTTAGCCAGTATGAACACTGAAGCTTTCTTT	CASSLASMNTEAFF
NA	TRBV28	TRBD1	TRBJ2-7	TGTGCCAGCAGTTTATCTACAGGGGGTCGGCAGTACTTC	CASSLSTGGRQYF
NA	TRBV28	NA	TRBJ2-5	TGTGCCAGCAGTATAATTGCGGGGATTGTGGAGACCCAGTACTTC	CASSIIAGIVETQYF
NA	TRBV6-5	TRBD2	TRBJ2-7	TGTGCCAGCAGATTTAGCGGGAGGGCCCCGCAGTACTTC	CASRFSGRAPQYF
NA	TRBV21-1	NA	TRBJ2-4	TGTGCAAATCGAGCAGGGGCCAAAAACATTCAGTACTTC	CANRAGAKNIQYF
NA	TRBV2	NA	TRBJ2-3	TGTGCCAGCAGTGAAGACTCAGGCACAGATACGCAGTATTTT	CASSEDSGTDTQYF
NA	TRBV5-6	NA	TRBJ1-3	TGTGCCAGCAGCCCCAGACAGGATTCTGGAAACACCATATATTTT	CASSPRQDSGNTIYF
NA	TRBV9	TRBD1	TRBJ1-2	TGTGCCAGCAGCGAGACAGGGGACTATGGCTACACCTTC	CASSETGDYGYTF
NA	TRBV28	NA	TRBJ2-1	TGTGCCAGCAGCCTCGAGATGTCTGAGCAGTTCTTC	CASSLEMSEQFF
NA	TRBV29-1	NA	TRBJ2-1	TGCAGCGTTGAAGATCGGCCTCGCCCCCTACTAGCGCCAGGGGCCAATGAGCAGTTCTTC	CSVEDRPRPLLAPGANEQFF
NA	TRBV28	NA	TRBJ1-2	TGTGCCAGCAGTTTAAGAGGCAGGGCTGGCTACACCTTC	CASSLRGRAGYTF
NA	TRBV4-1	TRBD1	TRBJ1-1	TGCGCCAGCAGCCAAGATAGGAGGAGGGGGCGGAACACTGAAGCTTTCTTT	CASSQDRRRGRNTEAFF
NA	TRBV19	NA	TRBJ1-2	TGTGCCAGTAGTATAGCAGGGGCTAACTATGGCTACACCTTC	CASSIAGANYGYTF